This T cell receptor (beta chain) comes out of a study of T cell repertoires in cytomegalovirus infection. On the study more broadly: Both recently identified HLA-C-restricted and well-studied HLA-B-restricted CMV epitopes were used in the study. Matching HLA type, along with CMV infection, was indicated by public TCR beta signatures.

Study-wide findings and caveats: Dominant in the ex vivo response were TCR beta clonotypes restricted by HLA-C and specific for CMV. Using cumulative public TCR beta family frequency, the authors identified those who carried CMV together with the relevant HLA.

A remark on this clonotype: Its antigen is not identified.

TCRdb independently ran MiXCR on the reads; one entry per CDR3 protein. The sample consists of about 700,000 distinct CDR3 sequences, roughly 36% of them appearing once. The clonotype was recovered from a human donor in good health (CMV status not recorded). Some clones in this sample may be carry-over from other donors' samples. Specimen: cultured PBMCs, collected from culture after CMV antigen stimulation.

The CDR3: CASSATSESSYEQYF. CDR3 DNA: TGTGCCAGCAGCGCAACTAGCGAGAGCTCCTACGAGCAGTACTTC. This chain uses TRBV7-6 with TRBJ2-7; TRBD2 aligns across 7 bases. The CDR3 has 15 residues. Germline values: CDR1 SGHVS, CDR2 FNYEAQ. After removal of 5 bases from V and 0 bases from J, the junction contained 7 bases not matched to a gene.